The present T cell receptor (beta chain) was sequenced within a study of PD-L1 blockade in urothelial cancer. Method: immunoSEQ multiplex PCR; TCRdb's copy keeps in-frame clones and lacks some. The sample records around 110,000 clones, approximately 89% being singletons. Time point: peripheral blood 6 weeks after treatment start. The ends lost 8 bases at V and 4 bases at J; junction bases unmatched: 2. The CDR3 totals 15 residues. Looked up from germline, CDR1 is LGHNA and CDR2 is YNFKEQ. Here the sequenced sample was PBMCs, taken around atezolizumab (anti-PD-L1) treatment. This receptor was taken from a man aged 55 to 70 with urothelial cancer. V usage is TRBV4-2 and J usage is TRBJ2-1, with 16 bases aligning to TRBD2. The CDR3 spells CASGTSGRVYNEQFF. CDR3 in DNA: TGTGCCAGCGGGACTAGCGGGAGGGTTTACAATGAGCAGTTCTTC.